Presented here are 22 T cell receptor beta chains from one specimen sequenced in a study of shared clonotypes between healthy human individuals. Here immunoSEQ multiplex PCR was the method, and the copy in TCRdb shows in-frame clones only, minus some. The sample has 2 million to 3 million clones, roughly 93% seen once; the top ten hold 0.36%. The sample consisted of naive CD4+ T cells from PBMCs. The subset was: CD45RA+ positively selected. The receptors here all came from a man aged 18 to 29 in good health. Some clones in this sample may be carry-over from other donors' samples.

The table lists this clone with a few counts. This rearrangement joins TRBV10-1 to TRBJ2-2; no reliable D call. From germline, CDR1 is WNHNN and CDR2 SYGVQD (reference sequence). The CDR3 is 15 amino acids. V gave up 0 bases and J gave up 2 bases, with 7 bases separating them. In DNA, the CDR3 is TGCGCCAGCAGTGAGTCGAATGGTAACACCGGGGAGCTGTTTTTT. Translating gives CASSESNGNTGELFF.

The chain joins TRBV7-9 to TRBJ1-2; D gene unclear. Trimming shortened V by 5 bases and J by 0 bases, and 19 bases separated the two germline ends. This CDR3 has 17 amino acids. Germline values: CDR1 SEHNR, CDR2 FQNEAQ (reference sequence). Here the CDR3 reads CASSLQSAAMANYGYTF. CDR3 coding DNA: TGTGCCAGCAGCCTCCAGTCGGCCGCAATGGCTAACTATGGCTACACCTTC.

DNA for the CDR3: TGTGCCAGCAGTTTAATCCGGGACCCGCGGGGCTACACCTTC. Its protein product is CASSLIRDPRGYTF. The V call is TRBV27, the J call TRBJ1-2; possible D gene TRBD1, 5 bases. Germline CDR1 MNHEY, CDR2 SMNVEV (reference sequence). CDR3 length equals 14 residues. V shed 2 bases and J shed 8 bases, with 15 bases lying between them.

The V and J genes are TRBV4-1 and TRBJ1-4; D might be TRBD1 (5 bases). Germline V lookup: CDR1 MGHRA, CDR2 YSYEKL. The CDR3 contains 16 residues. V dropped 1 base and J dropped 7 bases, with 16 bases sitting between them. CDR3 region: CASSQGRTSGGEKLFF. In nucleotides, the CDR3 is TGCGCCAGCAGCCAAGGGAGGACATCGGGAGGTGAAAAACTGTTTTTT.

The CDR3 coding sequence is TGTGCCAGCAGCTCCGCTTCTTGGGCAGATACGCAGTATTTT. Its protein is CASSSASWADTQYF. The chain uses TRBV7-2 and TRBJ2-3, with D uncertain. CDR3 length equals 14 residues. Trimming cost V 4 bases and J 4 bases, with 12 bases left between them. In germline, CDR1 is SGHTA, CDR2 FQGNSA. Supplemented by reference TRBV7-2 and TRBJ2-3, the full variable domain reads GAGVSQSPSNKVTEKGKDVELRCDPISGHTALYWYRQSLGQGLEFLIYFQGNSAPDKSGLPSDRFSAERTGGSVSTLTIQRTQQEDSAVYLCASSSASWADTQYFGPGTRLTVL.

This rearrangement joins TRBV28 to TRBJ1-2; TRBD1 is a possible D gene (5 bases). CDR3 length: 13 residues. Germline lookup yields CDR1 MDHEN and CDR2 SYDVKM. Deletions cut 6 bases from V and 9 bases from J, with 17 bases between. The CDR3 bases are TGTGCCAGCAGCCCGGGACCGCAGTTGCGCTACACCTTC. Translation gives CASSPGPQLRYTF.

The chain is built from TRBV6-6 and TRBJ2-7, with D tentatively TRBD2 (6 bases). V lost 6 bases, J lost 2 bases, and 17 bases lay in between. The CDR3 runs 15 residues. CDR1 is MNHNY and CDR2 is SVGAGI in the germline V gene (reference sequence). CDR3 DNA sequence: TGTGCCAGCAGCCGGGGGACGGACCCTACCTACGAGCAGTACTTC. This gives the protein CASSRGTDPTYEQYF.

CDR3 in amino acids: CASSPRPNSYEQYF. The CDR3 region has the DNA TGTGCCAGCAGTCCGAGGCCTAATTCCTACGAGCAGTACTTC. The chain employs TRBV27 and TRBJ2-7; the D is unclear. The germline V gene has CDR1 MNHEY and CDR2 SMNVEV (reference sequence). There are 14 residues in the CDR3. V shed 5 bases and J shed 1 base, with 12 bases lying between them.

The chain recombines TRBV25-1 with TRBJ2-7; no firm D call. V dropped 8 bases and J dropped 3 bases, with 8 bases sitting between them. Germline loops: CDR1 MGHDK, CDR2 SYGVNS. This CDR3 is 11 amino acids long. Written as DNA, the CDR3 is TGTGCCAGCCGCTACCTCTACGAGCAGTACTTC. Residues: CASRYLYEQYF.

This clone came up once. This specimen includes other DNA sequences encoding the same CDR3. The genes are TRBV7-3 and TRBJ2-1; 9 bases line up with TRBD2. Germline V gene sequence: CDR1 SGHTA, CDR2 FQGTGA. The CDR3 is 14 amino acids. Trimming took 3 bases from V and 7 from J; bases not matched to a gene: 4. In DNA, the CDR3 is TGTGCCAGCAGCTTCGCGGGAGGGACAAATGAGCAGTTCTTC. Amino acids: CASSFAGGTNEQFF.

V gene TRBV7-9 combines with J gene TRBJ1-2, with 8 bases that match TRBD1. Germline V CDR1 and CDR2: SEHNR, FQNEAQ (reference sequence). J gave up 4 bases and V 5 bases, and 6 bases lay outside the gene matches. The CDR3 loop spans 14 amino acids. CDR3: CASSPTGTGYGYTF. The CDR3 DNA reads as TGTGCCAGCAGCCCCACCGGGACAGGCTATGGCTACACCTTC.

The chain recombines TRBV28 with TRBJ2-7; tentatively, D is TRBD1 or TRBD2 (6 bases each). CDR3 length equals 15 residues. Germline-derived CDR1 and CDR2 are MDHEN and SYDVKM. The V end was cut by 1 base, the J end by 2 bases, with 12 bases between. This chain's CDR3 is CASSLFGGAPYEQYF. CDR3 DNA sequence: TGTGCCAGCAGTTTATTCGGGGGCGCCCCCTACGAGCAGTACTTC.

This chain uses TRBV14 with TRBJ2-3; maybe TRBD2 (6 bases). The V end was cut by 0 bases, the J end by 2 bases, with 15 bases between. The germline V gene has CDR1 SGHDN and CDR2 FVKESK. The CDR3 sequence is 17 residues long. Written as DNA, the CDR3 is TGTGCCAGCAGCCAAGAAGGCCCGGGGGAGGTCACAGATACGCAGTATTTT. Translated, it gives CASSQEGPGEVTDTQYF.

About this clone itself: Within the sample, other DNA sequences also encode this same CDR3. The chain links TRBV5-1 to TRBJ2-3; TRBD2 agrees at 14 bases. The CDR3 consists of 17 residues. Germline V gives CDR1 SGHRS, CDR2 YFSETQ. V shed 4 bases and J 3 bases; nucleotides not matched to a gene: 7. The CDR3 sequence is CASSPTGTSGRTDTQYF. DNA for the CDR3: TGCGCCAGCAGCCCTACCGGGACTAGCGGGAGAACAGATACGCAGTATTTT. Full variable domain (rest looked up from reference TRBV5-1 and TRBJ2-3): KAGVTQTPRYLIKTRGQQVTLSCSPISGHRSVSWYQQTPGQGLQFLFEYFSETQRNKGNFPGRFSGRQFSNSRSEMNVSTLELGDSALYLCASSPTGTSGRTDTQYFGPGTRLTVL.

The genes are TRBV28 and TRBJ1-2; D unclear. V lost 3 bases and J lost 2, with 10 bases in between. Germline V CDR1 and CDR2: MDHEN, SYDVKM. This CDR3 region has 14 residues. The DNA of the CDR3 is TGTGCCAGCAGTTTTTCTGGTAAAAACTATGGCTACACCTTC. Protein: CASSFSGKNYGYTF.

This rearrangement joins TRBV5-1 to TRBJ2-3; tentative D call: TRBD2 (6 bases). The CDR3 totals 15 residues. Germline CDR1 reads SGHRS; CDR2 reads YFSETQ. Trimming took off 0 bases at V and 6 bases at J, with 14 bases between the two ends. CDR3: CASSLATSGGDTQYF. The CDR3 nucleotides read TGCGCCAGCAGCTTGGCGACTAGTGGGGGGGATACGCAGTATTTT.

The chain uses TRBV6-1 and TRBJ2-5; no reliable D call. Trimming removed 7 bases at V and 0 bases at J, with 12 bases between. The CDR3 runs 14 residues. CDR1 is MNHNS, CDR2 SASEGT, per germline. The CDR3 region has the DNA TGTGCCAGCAACCGGAATGGTAACCAAGAGACCCAGTACTTC. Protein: CASNRNGNQETQYF.

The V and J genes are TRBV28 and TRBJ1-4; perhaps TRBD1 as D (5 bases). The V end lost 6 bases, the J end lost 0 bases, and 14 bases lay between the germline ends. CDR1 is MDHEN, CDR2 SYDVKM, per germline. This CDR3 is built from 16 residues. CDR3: CASRGTVASTNEKLFF. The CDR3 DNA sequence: TGTGCCAGCAGGGGGACCGTAGCCTCAACTAATGAAAAACTGTTTTTT.

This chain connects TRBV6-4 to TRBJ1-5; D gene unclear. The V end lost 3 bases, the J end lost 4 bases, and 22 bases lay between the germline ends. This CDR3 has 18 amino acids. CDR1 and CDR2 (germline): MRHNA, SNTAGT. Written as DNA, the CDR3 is TGTGCCAGCAGTGATTCCGCCAGTAATAGTGCACCAAATCAGCCCCAGCATTTT. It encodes CASSDSASNSAPNQPQHF.

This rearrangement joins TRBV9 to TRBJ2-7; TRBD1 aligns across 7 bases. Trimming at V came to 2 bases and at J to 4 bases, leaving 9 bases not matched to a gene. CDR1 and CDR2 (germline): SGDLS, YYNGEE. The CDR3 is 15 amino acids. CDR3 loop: CASSVGRGNQYEQYF. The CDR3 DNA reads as TGTGCCAGCAGCGTTGGCAGGGGGAATCAGTACGAGCAGTACTTC.

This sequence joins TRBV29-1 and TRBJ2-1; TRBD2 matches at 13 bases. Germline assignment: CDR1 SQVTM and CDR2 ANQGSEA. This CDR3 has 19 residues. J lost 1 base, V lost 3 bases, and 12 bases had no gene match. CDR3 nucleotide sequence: TGCAGCGTTGAGAGAGGACTAGCGGGAGACCCAACTTCCTACAATGAGCAGTTCTTC. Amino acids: CSVERGLAGDPTSYNEQFF.

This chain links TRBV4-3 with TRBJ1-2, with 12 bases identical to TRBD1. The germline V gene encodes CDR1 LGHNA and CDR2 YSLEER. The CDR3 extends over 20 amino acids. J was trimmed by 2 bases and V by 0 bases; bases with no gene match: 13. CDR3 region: CASSQDGSRPGQGANYGYTF. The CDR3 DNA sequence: TGCGCCAGCAGCCAAGATGGCAGTCGGCCGGGACAGGGGGCGAACTATGGCTACACCTTC.